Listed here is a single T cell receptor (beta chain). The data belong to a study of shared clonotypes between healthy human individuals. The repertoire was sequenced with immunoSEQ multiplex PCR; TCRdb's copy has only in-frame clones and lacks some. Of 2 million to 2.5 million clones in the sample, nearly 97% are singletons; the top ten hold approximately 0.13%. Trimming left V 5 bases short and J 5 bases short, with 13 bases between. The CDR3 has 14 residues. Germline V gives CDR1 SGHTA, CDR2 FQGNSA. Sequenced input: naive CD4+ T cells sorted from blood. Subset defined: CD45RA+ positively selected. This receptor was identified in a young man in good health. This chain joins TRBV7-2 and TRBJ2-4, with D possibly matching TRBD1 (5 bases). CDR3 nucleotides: TGTGCCAGCAGCCAGGGATTAGTCCAAAACATTCAGTACTTC. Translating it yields CASSQGLVQNIQYF.